This TCR beta chain came from a study of blood T cells in healthy people across ages. This clonotype has ten or more counts. Its antigen is currently unknown. Findings of the study overall: Older individuals had lower TCR beta diversity per million T cells (the decline was roughly linear). Reliance upon unsorted PBMCs precluded definitive naive versus antigen-experienced comparison.

It was with a sample-barcoded 5' primer and a J-beta primer mix that a second PCR of about 6 to 12 cycles was run. Each cDNA molecule, via a template-switch adaptor with 12 random nucleotides, was tagged. TCRdb re-called the 5' RACE reads with MiXCR, one entry per CDR3 protein. The table records just under 550,000 distinct CDR3 sequences, about 25% of them present only once. Isolation recovered at least 6.5 million PBMCs from every sample. The junction had 3 bases not matched to a gene; V was cut back by 5 bases and J by 0 bases. CDR1 is MNHEY and CDR2 is SMNVEV in the germline V gene (reference sequence). This CDR3 has 14 residues. These data were likewise used in another study, on T cells of mothers and their children.

V is TRBV27 and J is TRBJ2-5, with TRBD1 matching over 7 bases. The specimen was blood. This receptor was taken from a boy younger than 18 in good health. For the CDR3, the DNA is TGTGCCAGCAGTCCAACAGGGGACCAAGAGACCCAGTACTTC. Encoded protein: CASSPTGDQETQYF.